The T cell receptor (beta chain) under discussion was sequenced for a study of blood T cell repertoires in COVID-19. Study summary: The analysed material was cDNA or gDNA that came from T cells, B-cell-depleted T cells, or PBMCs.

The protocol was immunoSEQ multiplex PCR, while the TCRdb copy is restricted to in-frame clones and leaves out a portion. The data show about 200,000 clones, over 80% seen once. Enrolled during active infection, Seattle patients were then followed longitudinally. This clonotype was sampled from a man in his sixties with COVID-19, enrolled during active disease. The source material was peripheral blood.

Here the CDR3 DNA reads TGTGCCAGCAGCGTTCGACAGGGGGATAATTCACCCCTCCACTTT. This gives the protein CASSVRQGDNSPLHF. This chain connects TRBV9 to TRBJ1-6; TRBD1 agrees at 9 bases. V was clipped by 2 bases and J by 5 bases; unmatched bases: 2. The germline CDR1 and CDR2 sequences are SGDLS and YYNGEE. The CDR3 is made up of 15 amino acids. Using reference TRBV9 and TRBJ1-6 for the parts outside the CDR3, the full variable domain is DSGVTQTPKHLITATGQRVTLRCSPRSGDLSVYWYQQSLDQGLQFLIQYYNGEERAKGNILERFSAQQFPDLHSELNLSSLELGDSALYFCASSVRQGDNSPLHFGNGTRLTVT.